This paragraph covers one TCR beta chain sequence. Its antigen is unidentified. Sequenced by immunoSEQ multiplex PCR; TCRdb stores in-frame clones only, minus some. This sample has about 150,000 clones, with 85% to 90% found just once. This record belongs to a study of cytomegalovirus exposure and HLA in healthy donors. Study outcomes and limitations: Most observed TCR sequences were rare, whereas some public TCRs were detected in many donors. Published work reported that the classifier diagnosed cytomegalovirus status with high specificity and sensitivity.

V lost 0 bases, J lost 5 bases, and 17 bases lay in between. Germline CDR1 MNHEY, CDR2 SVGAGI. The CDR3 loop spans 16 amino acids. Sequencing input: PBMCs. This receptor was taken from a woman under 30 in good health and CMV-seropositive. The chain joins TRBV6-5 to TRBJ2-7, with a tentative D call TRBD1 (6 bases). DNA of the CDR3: TGTGCCAGCAGTTACTCTCAGGGCTCGAGGGGGAACGAGCAGTACTTC. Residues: CASSYSQGSRGNEQYF.